This T cell receptor beta chain was captured by sequencing in a study of T cell repertoires in cytomegalovirus infection. TCRdb re-derived calls from the reads in MiXCR, one entry per CDR3 protein. This sample yields around 530,000 distinct CDR3 sequences, of which about a quarter are seen a single time; less than 15% belongs to the top ten. Trimming took 5 bases from V and 10 from J; bases not matched to a gene: 16. Germline lookup yields CDR1 MNHNS and CDR2 SASEGT. The CDR3 is made up of 15 amino acids. Sequencing was performed on PBMCs. The source is a human donor in good health (CMV status not recorded). Some clones in this sample may be carry-over from other donors' samples. This sequence joins TRBV6-1 and TRBJ1-1; TRBD1 agrees at 7 bases. The CDR3 sequence is CASSNPGTSAGGAFF. DNA of the CDR3: TGTGCCAGCAGTAATCCCGGGACAAGCGCAGGGGGAGCTTTCTTT.